A single sample is the source of the 9 T cell receptor beta chains below, sequenced in a study of PD-L1 blockade in urothelial cancer. The time point was: peripheral blood 6 weeks after treatment start. Here immunoSEQ multiplex PCR was the method, and the copy in TCRdb shows in-frame clones only, minus some. The sample includes around 66,000 clones, around nine tenths of them seen just once. The source was PBMCs, collected around atezolizumab (anti-PD-L1) treatment. The receptors shown here come from a man aged 55-75 years with urothelial cancer.

The genes are TRBV28 and TRBJ1-5, with 8 bases identical to TRBD1. After removal of 5 bases from V and 6 bases from J, the junction contained 12 bases not matched to a gene. This CDR3 has 16 amino acids. Germline V gene sequence: CDR1 MDHEN, CDR2 SYDVKM. As DNA, the CDR3 is TGTGCCAGCAGTCGAAATCCAGGGGGCTTGGGTCAGCCCCAGCATTTT. Translating gives CASSRNPGGLGQPQHF.

The chain combines TRBV15 with TRBJ1-6; no clear D gene. CDR3 length equals 17 residues. The germline gives CDR1 LNHNV, CDR2 YYDKDF (reference sequence). Trimming took 1 base from V and 9 from J, leaving 19 bases between them. CDR3 residues: CATSRARMSTAGSPLHF. CDR3 DNA: TGTGCCACCAGCAGAGCCCGAATGTCAACGGCGGGTTCACCCCTCCACTTT.

The chain couples TRBV28 to TRBJ1-2, with D possibly matching TRBD1 (6 bases). The ends were cut back, 2 bases at V and 3 bases at J, with 13 bases in the middle. CDR3 size: 15 residues. Germline CDR1 MDHEN, CDR2 SYDVKM. The CDR3 protein is CASSLTGGADYGYTF. The CDR3 nucleotides read TGTGCCAGCAGTTTAACGGGGGGCGCTGACTATGGCTACACCTTC.

The chain uses TRBV5-6 and TRBJ2-5; TRBD2 matches 11 bases. The CDR3 covers 17 residues. V trimming: 0 bases; J trimming: 5 bases; junction bases outside the gene matches: 9. The germline V gene has CDR1 SGHDT and CDR2 YYEEEE. CDR3 in amino acids: CASSLAVPSGGMETQYF. The DNA for the CDR3 is TGTGCCAGCAGCTTGGCCGTGCCTAGCGGGGGGATGGAGACCCAGTACTTC. The whole variable domain, filled in from reference TRBV5-6 and TRBJ2-5, reads DAGVTQSPTHLIKTRGQQVTLRCSPKSGHDTVSWYQQALGQGPQFIFQYYEEEERQRGNFPDRFSGHQFPNYSSELNVNALLLGDSALYLCASSLAVPSGGMETQYFGPGTRLLVL.

V is TRBV14 and J is TRBJ2-3; the D gene is possibly TRBD1 (5 bases). Germline CDR1 and CDR2: SGHDN and FVKESK. The CDR3 extends over 15 amino acids. V lost 6 bases and J lost 0, with 13 bases in between. The CDR3 nucleotides are TGTGCCAGCAGGTCTATGGGGCCTAGCACAGATACGCAGTATTTT. It encodes CASRSMGPSTDTQYF.

This chain connects TRBV4-1 to TRBJ2-3, with TRBD2 identical over 14 bases. Germline assignment: CDR1 MGHRA and CDR2 YSYEKL. The CDR3 spans 18 residues. With V trimmed by 0 bases and J by 4 bases, 6 bases remained unmatched. This CDR3 reads CASSQEGLAGAAPDTQYF. The CDR3 bases are TGCGCCAGCAGCCAAGAGGGACTAGCGGGAGCTGCTCCAGATACGCAGTATTTT.

The chain employs TRBV20-1 and TRBJ2-7; D gene uncertain. The CDR3 length is 11 residues. Germline V gene data show CDR1 as DFQATT and CDR2 as SNEGSKA (reference sequence). Trimming took 5 bases from V and 0 from J, leaving 5 bases between them. The CDR3 DNA is TGCAGTGCTCTAGGCTCCTACGAGCAGTACTTC. Amino acid sequence: CSALGSYEQYF.

The chain has TRBV4-3 and TRBJ2-3; possibly TRBD2 for D (5 bases). CDR3 length: 19 residues. CDR1 LGHNA and CDR2 YSLEER come from the germline V gene. V dropped 0 bases and J dropped 0 bases, with 19 bases sitting between them. In nucleotides, the CDR3 is TGCGCCAGCAGCCAAGAATGGGTTCTAGCATCTACTAGCACAGATACGCAGTATTTT. Its protein is CASSQEWVLASTSTDTQYF.

The rearrangement uses TRBV5-4 and TRBJ1-4, with TRBD1 as a possible D gene (6 bases). The germline V gene has CDR1 SGHNT and CDR2 YYREEE (reference sequence). Trimming pared 4 bases from V and 6 bases from J, leaving 10 bases between. The CDR3 has 13 residues. This CDR3 is CASSPQGYEKLFF. The CDR3 DNA sequence: TGTGCCAGCAGCCCACAGGGTTATGAAAAACTGTTTTTT.